A single sample is the source of the 25 T cell receptor beta chains below, sequenced in a study of cytomegalovirus exposure and HLA in healthy donors. The PCR was carried out with 60 Vbeta primers and 13 Jbeta primers. Clones were sequenced by immunoSEQ multiplex PCR, and TCRdb holds only the in-frame ones, with some missing. The data show about 160,000 clones, over 75% seen once. Sequencing was carried out using PBMCs. All receptors derive from a woman aged 45-65 years in good health and CMV-seropositive.

This chain joins TRBV6-5 and TRBJ1-2; weak D call: TRBD1 (6 bases). Germline lookup yields CDR1 MNHEY and CDR2 SVGAGI. The V and J ends lost 2 bases and 8 bases respectively, with 12 bases between them. CDR3 size: 13 residues. CDR3 nucleotides: TGTGCCAGCAGTTACGGGGGGGCTGGGGGCTACACCTTC. Protein: CASSYGGAGGYTF.

The chain carries TRBV4-1 and TRBJ1-3; 7 bases map to TRBD1. The ends lost 1 base at V and 0 bases at J; junction bases unmatched: 6. The V gene's germline CDR1 is MGHRA and CDR2 YSYEKL. The CDR3 is 17 residues long. CDR3 in amino acids: CASSQVPGDSSGNTIYF. As DNA, the CDR3 is TGCGCCAGCAGCCAAGTACCCGGGGACAGCTCTGGAAACACCATATATTTT.

This chain connects TRBV5-1 to TRBJ2-7, with 9 nucleotides matching TRBD2. The CDR3 is made up of 17 amino acids. Germline CDR1 SGHRS, CDR2 YFSETQ. V was pared by 5 bases and J by 5 bases, with 17 bases of the junction left unmatched. The DNA of the CDR3 is TGCGCCAGCAGGAGGCTGACTAGCGGAGCTGAACAGAACGAGCAGTACTTC. The encoded protein is CASRRLTSGAEQNEQYF.

The chain links TRBV18 to TRBJ1-1; 8 bases are a match to TRBD1. J was trimmed by 7 bases and V by 4 bases; bases with no gene match: 11. The CDR3 totals 15 residues. The germline gives CDR1 KGHSH, CDR2 LQKENI. This chain's CDR3 is CASSQEQGGNGEAFF. CDR3 DNA sequence: TGTGCCAGCTCACAGGAACAGGGGGGGAATGGTGAAGCTTTCTTT.

V gene TRBV7-2 combines with J gene TRBJ2-2; D uncertain. The V end was cut by 2 bases, the J end by 2 bases, with 6 bases between. This CDR3 has 14 residues. Germline CDR1 and CDR2: SGHTA and FQGNSA. CDR3 in amino acids: CASSLSTNTGELFF. The CDR3, as DNA: TGTGCCAGCAGCTTAAGTACTAACACCGGGGAGCTGTTTTTT. The full variable domain, in which reference TRBV7-2 and TRBJ2-2 provide the parts outside the CDR3, is GAGVSQSPSNKVTEKGKDVELRCDPISGHTALYWYRQSLGQGLEFLIYFQGNSAPDKSGLPSDRFSAERTGGSVSTLTIQRTQQEDSAVYLCASSLSTNTGELFFGEGSRLTVL.

The V and J genes are TRBV9 and TRBJ2-3; 11 bases align to TRBD2. The CDR3 sequence is 16 residues long. Germline V lookup: CDR1 SGDLS, CDR2 YYNGEE. Trimming cost V 4 bases and J 3 bases; bases outside gene matches: 7. The CDR3 nucleotides are TGTGCCAGCAGCCTTAGCGGGGGGGCATGGACAGATACGCAGTATTTT. It codes for CASSLSGGAWTDTQYF.

The V and J genes are TRBV29-1 and TRBJ2-1; 8 bases align to TRBD1. The CDR3 length is 15 residues. Trimming removed 5 bases from V and 6 bases from J; junction bases left unmatched: 12. Looked up from germline, CDR1 is SQVTM and CDR2 is ANQGSEA. The CDR3 sequence is CSVLLGQGGLNEQFF. The CDR3 DNA reads as TGCAGCGTTCTACTTGGACAGGGAGGTCTCAATGAGCAGTTCTTC.

The genes are TRBV4-1 and TRBJ2-3; D might be TRBD2 (5 bases). Looked up from germline, CDR1 is MGHRA and CDR2 is YSYEKL. V lost 1 base and J 7 bases, leaving 12 bases between the germline ends. This CDR3 has 14 amino acids. The CDR3 protein is CASSQGTGLHTQYF. The CDR3 DNA reads TGCGCCAGCAGCCAAGGGACTGGGCTACATACGCAGTATTTT.

This clone was seen once. This rearrangement joins TRBV5-1 to TRBJ2-7; 9 bases line up with TRBD2. There are 14 residues in the CDR3. V lost 4 bases and J lost 6; bases outside the gene matches: 8. Germline CDR1 is SGHRS and CDR2 is YFSETQ. The CDR3 is CASSLAGLVGEQYF. The CDR3 DNA reads TGCGCCAGCAGCCTAGCGGGGTTGGTTGGCGAGCAGTACTTC.

Only one count was recorded for this clone. The chain combines TRBV6-1 with TRBJ1-2, with 7 nucleotides matching TRBD1. V lost 7 bases to trimming and J lost 0 bases; unmatched junction nucleotides: 5. The CDR3 runs 14 residues. Germline CDR1 and CDR2: MNHNS and SASEGT. This chain's CDR3 is CASKEGTANYGYTF. CDR3 coding DNA: TGTGCCAGCAAGGAGGGGACAGCTAACTATGGCTACACCTTC.

The V gene is TRBV14, the J gene TRBJ2-3, with 12 bases that match TRBD2. Germline lookup yields CDR1 SGHDN and CDR2 FVKESK. The CDR3 consists of 16 residues. The J segment lost 2 bases and the V segment lost 4 bases, leaving 4 bases of the junction unmatched. In nucleotides, the CDR3 is TGTGCCAGCAGCCTCCGGACTAGCGGGGACACAGATACGCAGTATTTT. Its translation: CASSLRTSGDTDTQYF.

This clone was counted once. The J gene is TRBJ2-7, the V gene TRBV13; D remains ambiguous. V lost 0 bases, J lost 4 bases, and 7 bases lay in between. CDR1 and CDR2 (germline): PRHDT, FYEKMQ (reference sequence). The CDR3 is 13 residues long. CDR3 sequence reads: CASSLGPRYEQYF. CDR3 bases: TGTGCCAGCAGCTTAGGCCCGCGATACGAGCAGTACTTC.

The chain has TRBV5-1 and TRBJ2-5; 13 bases are shared with TRBD2. The V and J ends lost 2 bases and 2 bases, in that order; junction bases with no gene match: 0. Germline lookup yields CDR1 SGHRS and CDR2 YFSETQ. CDR3 size: 15 residues. CDR3 DNA sequence: TGCGCCAGCAGCTTACTAGCGGGGGGGCAAGAGACCCAGTACTTC. It translates to CASSLLAGGQETQYF.

The V call is TRBV28, the J call TRBJ2-3; TRBD1 might be the D (5 bases). The CDR3 totals 13 residues. V shed 8 bases and J shed 1 base, with 10 bases lying between them. Germline V gene sequence: CDR1 MDHEN, CDR2 SYDVKM. CDR3 protein: CASSPTGTDTQYF. The CDR3, as DNA: TGTGCCAGCTCGCCGACAGGCACAGATACGCAGTATTTT.

This sequence joins TRBV5-1 and TRBJ2-1, with a tentative D call TRBD2 (6 bases). The CDR3 runs to 14 residues. Germline V CDR1 and CDR2: SGHRS, YFSETQ. V dropped 3 bases and J dropped 8 bases, with 15 bases sitting between them. This CDR3 reads CASSSSGSSDEQFF. DNA for the CDR3: TGCGCCAGCAGCTCGAGCGGGTCAAGTGATGAGCAGTTCTTC. Looking up the rest from reference TRBV5-1 and TRBJ2-1 gives the full variable domain: KAGVTQTPRYLIKTRGQQVTLSCSPISGHRSVSWYQQTPGQGLQFLFEYFSETQRNKGNFPGRFSGRQFSNSRSEMNVSTLELGDSALYLCASSSSGSSDEQFFGPGTRLTVL.

The rearrangement links TRBV10-1 to TRBJ1-4; D remains ambiguous. The V end was cut by 8 bases, the J end by 8 bases, with 24 bases between. CDR3 length: 16 residues. Germline CDR1 and CDR2: WNHNN and SYGVQD (reference sequence). The CDR3 loop is CASVSLVATTREKLFF. CDR3 coding DNA: TGCGCCAGCGTATCCCTGGTCGCTACCACCCGGGAAAAACTGTTTTTT.

The V gene is TRBV25-1, the J gene TRBJ1-4; 11 bases align to TRBD1. Germline values: CDR1 MGHDK, CDR2 SYGVNS. J was trimmed by 6 bases and V by 4 bases; bases with no gene match: 4. CDR3 length: 15 amino acids. CDR3 protein: CASSGPGQGDEKLFF. CDR3 nucleotides: TGTGCCAGCAGTGGACCGGGACAGGGGGATGAAAAACTGTTTTTT.

This clone turned up a few times. The chain has TRBV6-5 and TRBJ2-6; D possibly corresponds to TRBD2 (6 bases). Trimming stripped 7 bases from V and 2 bases from J, with 6 bases between. The CDR3 is 13 amino acids. The V gene's germline CDR1 is MNHEY and CDR2 SVGAGI. The CDR3 is CASTGAGANVLTF. The CDR3 bases are TGTGCCAGCACGGGGGCTGGGGCCAACGTCCTGACTTTC.

The V call is TRBV7-3, the J call TRBJ1-2, with a weak D call TRBD1 (5 bases). V lost 5 bases and J lost 5, with 12 bases in between. The CDR3 runs to 13 residues. Germline values: CDR1 SGHTA, CDR2 FQGTGA. DNA for the CDR3: TGTGCCAGCAGCCTCCAGGGAGGTTATGGCTACACCTTC. It specifies CASSLQGGYGYTF.

This chain uses TRBV5-1 with TRBJ1-1; the match to TRBD1 covers 12 bases. The J segment lost 7 bases and the V segment lost 2 bases, leaving 9 bases of the junction unmatched. This CDR3 is 16 amino acids long. Germline CDR1 is SGHRS and CDR2 is YFSETQ. CDR3 residues: CASSLAGTGGLGEAFF. The CDR3 DNA reads TGCGCCAGCAGCTTAGCCGGGACAGGGGGCTTAGGTGAAGCTTTCTTT.

V and J are TRBV5-6 and TRBJ2-2; 7 nucleotides match TRBD2. The CDR3 runs 16 residues. In germline, CDR1 is SGHDT, CDR2 YYEEEE. The trim removed 2 bases at V and 3 bases at J, leaving 7 bases unmatched. CDR3 protein: CASSFGRGVYTGELFF. CDR3 sequence (DNA): TGTGCCAGCAGCTTTGGACGGGGGGTATACACCGGGGAGCTGTTTTTT.

The chain employs TRBV7-2 and TRBJ1-5; D gene uncertain. The germline V gene encodes CDR1 SGHTA and CDR2 FQGNSA. This CDR3 region has 15 residues. V lost 2 bases to trimming and J lost 4 bases, with 12 bases between them. CDR3 protein: CASSLYRGENQPQHF. CDR3 coding DNA: TGTGCCAGCAGCTTATATCGGGGAGAAAATCAGCCCCAGCATTTT. Together with reference TRBV7-2 and TRBJ1-5, the CDR3 gives the full variable domain: GAGVSQSPSNKVTEKGKDVELRCDPISGHTALYWYRQSLGQGLEFLIYFQGNSAPDKSGLPSDRFSAERTGGSVSTLTIQRTQQEDSAVYLCASSLYRGENQPQHFGDGTRLSIL.

The V call is TRBV23-1, the J call TRBJ1-2, with a weak D call TRBD1 (5 bases). TRBV23-1 is reported as an ORF; its role is uncertain. Trimming shortened V by 0 bases and J by 11 bases, and 16 bases separated the two germline ends. This CDR3 has 14 amino acids. The CDR3 here is CASSQSRVRQRYTF. CDR3 DNA sequence: TGCGCCAGCAGTCAATCGAGAGTCCGACAGCGTTACACCTTC.

This chain uses TRBV2 with TRBJ2-1; D is unresolved. The CDR3 totals 13 residues. Germline loops: CDR1 SNHLY, CDR2 FYNNEI. V gave up 4 bases and J gave up 0 bases, with 4 bases separating them. The CDR3 sequence: CASSGHSYNEQFF. In DNA, the CDR3 is TGTGCCAGCAGTGGACACTCCTACAATGAGCAGTTCTTC.

The V call is TRBV2, the J call TRBJ2-5, with TRBD1 as a possible D gene (5 bases). The V and J ends lost 7 bases and 0 bases respectively, with 15 bases between them. This CDR3 has 15 amino acids. CDR1 is SNHLY and CDR2 is FYNNEI in the germline V gene. The DNA of the CDR3 is TGTGCCAGCACCTTTGACAGAGATTACCAAGAGACCCAGTACTTC. It translates to CASTFDRDYQETQYF.